This T cell receptor (beta chain) was identified in a study of T cell responses to AZD1222 COVID-19 vaccine. This CDR3 spans 19 amino acids. Germline lookup yields CDR1 SGHVS and CDR2 FQNEAQ. Trimming at V came to 1 base and at J to 1 base, leaving 12 bases not matched to a gene. Study findings and constraints: Donors were mostly white British, more females; clonal diversity possibly underestimated.

Remarks on this clone: Antigen specificity is unknown.

Method: immunoSEQ multiplex PCR; TCRdb's copy keeps in-frame clones and lacks some. In the table there are tens of thousands of clones, roughly nine tenths of which are singletons. This clonotype was obtained from an adult who received the AZD1222 COVID-19 vaccine. The V and J genes are TRBV7-8 and TRBJ1-3; 8 bases agree with TRBD1. Sequenced material: peripheral blood, taken 28 days after the second AZD1222 dose. As DNA, the CDR3 is TGTGCCAGCAGCTTAGTGAGAGGACAGGGTTTCGTTTCTGGAAACACCATATATTTT. Its translation is CASSLVRGQGFVSGNTIYF.